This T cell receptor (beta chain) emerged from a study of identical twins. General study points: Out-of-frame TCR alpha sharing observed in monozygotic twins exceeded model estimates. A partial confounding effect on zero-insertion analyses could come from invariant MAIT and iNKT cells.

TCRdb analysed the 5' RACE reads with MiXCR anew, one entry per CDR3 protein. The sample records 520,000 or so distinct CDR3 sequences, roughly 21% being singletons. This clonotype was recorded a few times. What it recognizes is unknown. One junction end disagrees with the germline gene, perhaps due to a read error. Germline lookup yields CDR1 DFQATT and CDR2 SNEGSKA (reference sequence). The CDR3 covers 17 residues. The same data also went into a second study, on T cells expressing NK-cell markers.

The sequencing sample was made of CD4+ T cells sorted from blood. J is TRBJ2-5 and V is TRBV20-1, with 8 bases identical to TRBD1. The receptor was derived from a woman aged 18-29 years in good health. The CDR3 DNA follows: TGCAGTGCCAGAGGGGCAGGGGGCAATGGGGGCCAAGAGACCCAGTACTTC. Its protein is CSARGAGGNGGQETQYF.